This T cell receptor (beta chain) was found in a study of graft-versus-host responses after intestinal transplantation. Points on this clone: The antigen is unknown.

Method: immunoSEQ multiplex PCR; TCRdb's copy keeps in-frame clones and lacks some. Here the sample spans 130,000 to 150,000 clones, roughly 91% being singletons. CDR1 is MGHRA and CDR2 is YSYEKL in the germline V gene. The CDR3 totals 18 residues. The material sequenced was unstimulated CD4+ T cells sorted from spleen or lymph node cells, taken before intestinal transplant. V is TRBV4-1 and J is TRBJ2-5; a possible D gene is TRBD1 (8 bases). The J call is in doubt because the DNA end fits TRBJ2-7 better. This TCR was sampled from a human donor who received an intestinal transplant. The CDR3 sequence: CASSRAGQAGVGDYEQYF. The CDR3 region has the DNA TGCGCCAGCAGCCGAGCGGGACAGGCGGGAGTGGGCGACTACGAGCAGTACTTC.